This T cell receptor (beta chain) emerged from a study of CD8+ T cells in alopecia areata (dated by TCRdb to the late 2010s). Some background on the complete study: The treated patients took part in an open-label pilot trial in which moderate-to-severe alopecia areata was treated with oral tofacitinib at 5 to 10 mg twice daily. Human TCRbeta sequencing covered scalp tissue and sorted CD4+ and CD8+ peripheral blood T cells from patchy and totalis/universalis alopecia areata patients and healthy controls. Patients received tofacitinib for 6 to 18 months and were then followed off drug for 6 months to check for delayed response and recurrence. Amplification of TCRbeta CDR3 regions was done by immunoSEQ multiplex PCR using 35 Vbeta forward primers and 13 Jbeta reverse primers. RNA was obtained with the PAXgene miRNA kit for fixed scalp, the miRNeasy kit for PBMCs, and the RNeasy kit for mouse skin. Biopsies were taken from tofacitinib-treated patients at baseline and again at 4 and 24 weeks into treatment, and several of those patients also had a later scalp biopsy. Clonality in the scalp was compared among normal scalp (n=4), patchy alopecia areata scalp (n=8), and alopecia totalis/universalis scalp (n=8). High-throughput TCRbeta sequencing was used to examine T cell clonal expansion in alopecia areata in both the C3H/HeJ mouse model and human patients. Summary of the overall study and its limitations: Higher clonality and more expanded CD8+ clones were observed in lesional scalp than in normal scalp, particularly in alopecia totalis/universalis, a finding suggestive of antigenic drive. Unlike mouse skin, where gammadelta T cells dominate, normal human skin contains resident alphabeta T cells that get sequenced too, which complicates analysis of the scalp TCR repertoire. Shared TCR sequences between patients were less evident than in mice, which may be partly attributable to HLA diversity in the patient population.

Library preparation used the immunoSEQ multiplex PCR assay. For TCR sequencing, RNA was extracted from every sample and reverse transcribed into cDNA to serve as template. First-strand cDNA was synthesized with SuperScript III using a 2:1 mix of oligo-dT and random hexamers. A synthetic immune receptor repertoire was used to assess amplification bias, and residual bias was removed computationally. The authors' pipeline ran thus. Raw reads were preprocessed to remove errors, and CDR3 was defined by IMGT conventions from the conserved cysteine to phenylalanine. Clonality was computed by normalizing Shannon entropy by log2 of the number of productive unique TCRs and subtracting the result from 1. Whether scalp clones were CD4 or CD8 was inferred by matching scalp TCRbeta sequences against CD4 and CD8 repertoires sorted from blood. The source is immuneACCESS, and TCRdb retained only in-frame sequences with V and J called. Part of the clones is not carried over; for the studies checked, unresolved V genes explain less than half of this, and the remainder is unexplained. V, J and clone size are those of that table, while D and trimming were read from the DNA. In all, the sample holds 200,000 or so clones, and approximately 52% of those were seen once. The ten top clones hold over 0.4% of the sample.

The time point tag for this specimen amounts to: baseline before oral tofacitinib. Lesional scalp punch biopsies and peripheral blood were collected from alopecia areata patients. PBMCs were isolated by density centrifugation and stained for CD3, CD4 and CD8, and CD4+ and CD8+ T cells were sorted on a FACSAria. Measured from the cysteine to the phenylalanine, the CDR3 is 11 residues long. Of the read, only the CDR3 DNA is kept; its 33 bases are in frame from base 1. Relative to germline, V is 8 bases shorter and J is 0 bases shorter, with 4 bases between their ends. As encoded in the germline V gene (reference sequence), CDR1 is MNHEY while CDR2 is SMNVEV. About this clone: No cognate antigen has been identified for it. No much larger clone is present one base from it, and per-base qualities are unavailable.

The receptor comes from a human donor with alopecia areata. The chain was built from TRBV27 and TRBJ2-5; the D gene remains uncertain. The sample in question was CD4+ T cells sorted from blood, obtained at week 0. The bases are TGTGCCAGCCACCACCAAGAGACCCAGTACTTC. Its translation reads: CASHHQETQYF.